The source of this T cell receptor beta chain is a study of blood T cells in healthy people across ages. Findings and caveats of the study: Strong correlation was found linking TCR beta diversity to naive T cell percentage. TCR beta diversity, measured per million T cells, fell in a roughly linear way with age.

This clonotype showed up just a few times. Its antigen is not identified. Because the CDR3's place on the DNA is in doubt, the DNA is left out and the CDR3 is given as listed by TCRdb. Using a J-beta primer mix together with a sample-barcoded 5' primer, a second PCR was run for roughly 7 to 12 cycles. MiXCR, applied by TCRdb to the 5' RACE reads, yields one record per CDR3 protein. The sample includes some 940,000 distinct CDR3 sequences, 29% of them seen just once. The CDR3 adds up to 12 amino acids, both ends counted. These data were likewise used in another study, on T cells of mothers and their children. That work contributes: A primer called M1S, used in the second PCR, added sample barcodes and 2-4 random nucleotides.

The receptor was derived from a woman in her thirties or forties in good health. This sequence joins TRBV12-3 or TRBV12-4 and TRBJ1-1. The sample was blood. The CDR3 sequence is CASSSSDPEAFF.